Presented here are 32 T cell receptor beta chains from one specimen sequenced in a study of blood T cell repertoires in COVID-19. Produced via immunoSEQ multiplex PCR; TCRdb's table is partial and in-frame only. The sample records about 190,000 clones, around 80% being singletons. Sequenced material: peripheral blood. The source of these receptors is a man aged 50 or older who had recovered from COVID-19.

The gene calls are TRBV11-2 and TRBJ2-2, with D perhaps TRBD2 (6 bases). The germline V and J ends were trimmed by 5 bases and 7 bases, with 14 bases remaining between them. The CDR3 loop spans 14 amino acids. Germline lookup yields CDR1 SGHAT and CDR2 FQNNGV. The CDR3 spells CASSRDFRLGELFF. The CDR3 DNA is TGTGCCAGCAGCCGGGACTTTCGTCTCGGGGAGCTGTTTTTT.

This clone came up a few times. This rearrangement joins TRBV9 to TRBJ1-3, with TRBD1 matching 7 bases. V lost 0 bases, J lost 1 base, and 7 bases stayed unmatched. Germline V gives CDR1 SGDLS, CDR2 YYNGEE. The length of the CDR3 is 17 residues. Here the CDR3 reads CASSVAPGQESGNTIYF. The DNA for the CDR3 is TGTGCCAGCAGCGTAGCCCCCGGACAGGAATCTGGAAACACCATATATTTT.

V and J are TRBV7-9 and TRBJ2-1, with TRBD2 matching 15 bases. This CDR3 has 16 amino acids. Germline CDR1 reads SEHNR; CDR2 reads FQNEAQ (reference sequence). Trimming removed 5 bases from V and 7 bases from J; junction bases left unmatched: 6. CDR3 sequence (DNA): TGTGCCAGCAGCCCCCGGACTAGCGGGAGGGTTAATGAGCAGTTCTTC. Translating it yields CASSPRTSGRVNEQFF. Supplemented by reference TRBV7-9 and TRBJ2-1, the full variable domain reads DTGVSQNPRHKITKRGQNVTFRCDPISEHNRLYWYRQTLGQGPEFLTYFQNEAQLEKSRLLSDRFSAERPKGSFSTLEIQRTEQGDSAMYLCASSPRTSGRVNEQFFGPGTRLTVL.

The gene calls are TRBV28 and TRBJ2-1, with D unclear. The CDR3 has 11 residues. Trimming pared 8 bases from V and 6 bases from J, leaving 8 bases between. Germline CDR1 and CDR2: MDHEN and SYDVKM. The CDR3 DNA reads TGTGCCAGCCTAGGCCCCAATGAGCAGTTCTTC. As protein: CASLGPNEQFF.

The rearrangement joins TRBV30 to TRBJ1-5, with a possible D match to TRBD1 (5 bases). V lost 2 bases to trimming and J lost 7 bases, with 15 bases between them. Germline CDR1 and CDR2: GTSNPN and SVGIG (reference sequence). This CDR3 comprises 14 residues. The CDR3 spells CAWSTGREDQPQHF. The CDR3, as DNA: TGTGCCTGGAGTACGGGACGGGAGGACCAGCCCCAGCATTTT.

This chain uses TRBV5-8 with TRBJ2-1; 8 nucleotides align to TRBD2. Germline V gene data show CDR1 as SGHTS and CDR2 as YDEGEE. CDR3 length: 17 residues. V lost 3 bases to trimming and J lost 1 base; unmatched junction nucleotides: 9. The CDR3 reads CASSSPFSGSSYNEQFF. The CDR3 nucleotides are TGTGCCAGCAGCTCTCCGTTCAGCGGGAGTTCCTACAATGAGCAGTTCTTC.

The chain joins TRBV7-8 to TRBJ2-7; D not resolved. The germline gives CDR1 SGHVS, CDR2 FQNEAQ. V gave up 3 bases and J gave up 2 bases, with 11 bases separating them. The CDR3 has 14 residues. CDR3 DNA sequence: TGTGCCAGCAGCTTCCCAGGTGTCGCCTACGAGCAGTACTTC. Translated, it gives CASSFPGVAYEQYF.

The chain combines TRBV5-6 with TRBJ1-1; 9 nucleotides line up with TRBD1. Losses at the gene ends were 4 bases for V and 7 bases for J; bases not matched to a gene: 5. The CDR3 consists of 13 residues. Germline CDR1 SGHDT, CDR2 YYEEEE. The CDR3 DNA reads as TGTGCCAGCAGCGTGGACAGGGGATATGAAGCTTTCTTT. As protein: CASSVDRGYEAFF.

The chain employs TRBV19 and TRBJ1-1; D is possibly TRBD1 (5 bases). With 3 bases removed from V and 1 base from J, the gap between germline ends came to 12 bases. This CDR3 contains 15 residues. Germline-derived CDR1 and CDR2 are LNHDA and SQIVND (reference sequence). The CDR3, as DNA: TGTGCCAGTAGTATGGTAGGGGTCGGGAACACTGAAGCTTTCTTT. It yields the protein CASSMVGVGNTEAFF.

Note on this clone: One end of the junction fails to match germline, which may point to a read error. The J gene is TRBJ2-1, the V gene TRBV5-1; D might be TRBD2 (5 bases). This CDR3 contains 14 residues. Germline lookup yields CDR1 SGHRS and CDR2 YFSETQ. CDR3 residues: CASSLESVLAGLVF. CDR3 DNA sequence: TGCGCCAGCAGCTTGGAATCGGTTCTGGCGGGCCTGGTCTTC.

The V gene is TRBV7-3, the J gene TRBJ2-2; D might be TRBD2 (6 bases). The length of the CDR3 is 16 residues. The ends were cut back, 2 bases at V and 3 bases at J, with 13 bases in the middle. CDR1 is SGHTA and CDR2 is FQGTGA in the germline V gene. In DNA, the CDR3 is TGTGCCAGCAGCTTACTGGGGCGGGACTACACCGGGGAGCTGTTTTTT. Its protein is CASSLLGRDYTGELFF.

The rearrangement uses TRBV5-6 and TRBJ2-1; TRBD2 might be the D (5 bases). CDR1 SGHDT and CDR2 YYEEEE come from the germline V gene. The CDR3 extends over 14 amino acids. The germline V and J ends were trimmed by 4 bases and 4 bases, with 12 bases remaining between them. This CDR3 reads CASSIRGRYNEQFF. The CDR3 DNA sequence: TGTGCCAGCAGCATCCGGGGAAGGTACAATGAGCAGTTCTTC.

The CDR3 DNA sequence: TGTGCCAGTAGTAGGCTAGCGGGAGTCAGCAATGAGCAGTTCTTC. It codes for CASSRLAGVSNEQFF. This rearrangement joins TRBV19 to TRBJ2-1, with 10 bases matching TRBD2. The ends lost 4 bases at V and 6 bases at J; junction bases unmatched: 6. The CDR3 contains 15 residues. Looked up from germline, CDR1 is LNHDA and CDR2 is SQIVND (reference sequence).

This rearrangement joins TRBV28 to TRBJ1-1; D gene ambiguous. This CDR3 is 13 amino acids long. CDR1 MDHEN and CDR2 SYDVKM come from the germline V gene. The ends were cut back, 8 bases at V and 2 bases at J, with 12 bases in the middle. The CDR3, as DNA: TGTGCCAGCTTTATTTCGGTAAACACTGAAGCTTTCTTT. This sequence encodes CASFISVNTEAFF. The complete variable domain, with remaining parts taken from reference TRBV28 and TRBJ1-1, reads DVKVTQSSRYLVKRTGEKVFLECVQDMDHENMFWYRQDPGLGLRLIYFSYDVKMKEKGDIPEGYSVSREKKERFSLILESASTNQTSMYLCASFISVNTEAFFGQGTRLTVV.

The rearrangement joins TRBV7-2 to TRBJ2-5, with a weak D call TRBD2 (5 bases). Trimming took 7 bases from V and 5 from J, leaving 17 bases between them. Germline CDR1 SGHTA, CDR2 FQGNSA. This CDR3 region has 14 residues. The CDR3 spells CASKVSERPETQYF. CDR3 coding DNA: TGTGCCAGCAAAGTTAGCGAGCGGCCGGAGACCCAGTACTTC.

The V and J genes are TRBV7-9 and TRBJ2-7, with no clear D. The CDR3 length is 12 residues. The germline V gene has CDR1 SEHNR and CDR2 FQNEAQ (reference sequence). Trimming took 2 bases from V and 5 from J, leaving 7 bases between them. The CDR3 here is CASSLYSNEQYF. As DNA, the CDR3 is TGTGCCAGCAGCTTATACTCAAACGAGCAGTACTTC.

This clone was recorded once. This chain uses TRBV24-1 with TRBJ2-5, with 12 positions matching TRBD2. This CDR3 comprises 15 residues. CDR1 and CDR2 (germline): KGHDR, SFDVKD. Losses at the gene ends were 4 bases for V and 4 bases for J; bases not matched to a gene: 3. The CDR3 loop reads CATSDPTSGRETQYF. CDR3 nucleotides: TGTGCCACCAGTGACCCGACTAGCGGGAGAGAGACCCAGTACTTC.

The CDR3 is CTSSPTRDREETQYF. In DNA, the CDR3 is TGCACCAGCAGCCCCACCCGGGACAGGGAGGAGACCCAGTACTTC. This chain joins TRBV1 and TRBJ2-5; the table gives TRBD1 as D, unverified against the DNA. TRBV1 is a recognized pseudogene. The CDR3 covers 15 residues.

This chain's CDR3 is CAISVGLAGEWGEQYF. The CDR3, as DNA: TGTGCCATCAGTGTCGGGCTAGCGGGAGAATGGGGCGAGCAGTACTTC. This sequence joins TRBV10-3 and TRBJ2-7, with TRBD2 identical over 10 bases. Trimming cost V 4 bases and J 6 bases; bases outside gene matches: 12. CDR3 length: 16 amino acids. Per germline, CDR1 ENHRY and CDR2 SYGVKD.

This clone was seen once. The chain combines TRBV3-1 (or the pseudogene TRBV3-2) with TRBJ1-2; TRBD1 might be the D (6 bases). The CDR3 covers 14 residues. The germline V gene encodes CDR1 LGHDT and CDR2 YNNKEL (reference sequence). V was pared by 4 bases and J by 3 bases, with 12 bases between. This CDR3 reads CASSPTAGDYGYTF. In DNA form, the CDR3 reads TGTGCCAGCAGCCCTACTGCAGGGGACTATGGCTACACCTTC.

The chain joins TRBV7-9 to TRBJ1-4; the D gene is possibly TRBD1 (6 bases). CDR1 is SEHNR and CDR2 is FQNEAQ in the germline V gene (reference sequence). V was pared by 5 bases and J by 3 bases, with 22 bases between. This CDR3 contains 18 residues. The CDR3 coding sequence is TGTGCCAGCAGCCCCCTGACAGGAATTGTATCGGCTAATGAAAAACTGTTTTTT. It codes for CASSPLTGIVSANEKLFF. Together with reference TRBV7-9 and TRBJ1-4, the CDR3 gives the full variable domain: DTGVSQNPRHKITKRGQNVTFRCDPISEHNRLYWYRQTLGQGPEFLTYFQNEAQLEKSRLLSDRFSAERPKGSFSTLEIQRTEQGDSAMYLCASSPLTGIVSANEKLFFGSGTQLSVL.

This chain links TRBV7-6 with TRBJ2-5, with D unclear. This CDR3 is 11 amino acids long. V shed 5 bases and J shed 5 bases, with 6 bases lying between them. Germline values: CDR1 SGHVS, CDR2 FNYEAQ. In nucleotides, the CDR3 is TGTGCCAGCAGCATCCGGGAGACCCAGTACTTC. This gives the protein CASSIRETQYF.

V and J are TRBV7-3 and TRBJ2-3; D call uncertain. CDR3 length: 15 amino acids. Per the germline V gene, CDR1 is SGHTA and CDR2 is FQGTGA. Trimming pared 2 bases from V and 2 bases from J, leaving 11 bases between. The CDR3 reads CASSLSSGHTDTQYF. CDR3 DNA: TGTGCCAGCAGCTTATCGTCAGGCCACACAGATACGCAGTATTTT.

The rearrangement joins TRBV7-3 to TRBJ2-5; TRBD2 agrees at 8 bases. The CDR3 has 15 amino acids. Germline V gene data show CDR1 as SGHTA and CDR2 as FQGTGA. The junction had 9 bases not matched to a gene; V was cut back by 4 bases and J by 5 bases. This CDR3 is CASSSTLAGSETQYF. The CDR3 nucleotides read TGTGCCAGCAGCTCCACCCTAGCGGGTAGCGAGACCCAGTACTTC.

This rearrangement joins TRBV19 to TRBJ1-5; D remains ambiguous. The length of the CDR3 is 14 residues. Per germline, CDR1 LNHDA and CDR2 SQIVND (reference sequence). V gave up 5 bases and J gave up 2 bases, with 10 bases separating them. The CDR3 loop reads CASSPRVGNQPQHF. The CDR3 DNA follows: TGTGCCAGTAGTCCCCGGGTGGGCAATCAGCCCCAGCATTTT.

The CDR3 sequence: CASSPTVNTEAFF. In DNA form, the CDR3 reads TGTGCCAGCAGCCCAACGGTGAACACTGAAGCTTTCTTT. This chain connects TRBV11-2 to TRBJ1-1; unclear D gene. The CDR3 totals 13 residues. V was shortened by 5 bases and J by 0 bases, with 7 bases between the two germline ends. The V gene's germline CDR1 is SGHAT and CDR2 FQNNGV.

This chain joins TRBV11-2 and TRBJ1-1, with D uncertain. The CDR3 length is 15 residues. Germline CDR1 reads SGHAT; CDR2 reads FQNNGV. The germline V and J ends were trimmed by 0 bases and 6 bases, with 14 bases remaining between them. The CDR3 sequence is CASSLEITNGAEAFF. CDR3 bases: TGTGCCAGCAGCTTAGAAATAACGAACGGGGCTGAAGCTTTCTTT.

The CDR3 sequence is CASSQESDRGIQYF. The CDR3 DNA follows: TGTGCCAGCAGCCAAGAATCTGACAGGGGGATTCAGTACTTC. The J gene is TRBJ2-4, the V gene TRBV3-1 (or the pseudogene TRBV3-2); 9 bases match TRBD1. Trimming took 0 bases from V and 10 from J; bases not matched to a gene: 4. This CDR3 has 14 amino acids. Germline CDR1 LGHDT, CDR2 YNNKEL (reference sequence).

This clone was observed a handful of times. The chain employs TRBV24-1 and TRBJ2-2; 8 nucleotides agree with TRBD2. V lost 5 bases to trimming and J lost 0 bases; unmatched junction nucleotides: 16. This CDR3 comprises 20 residues. Germline CDR1 KGHDR, CDR2 SFDVKD. The CDR3 reads CATSASTLADLNANTGELFF. The CDR3 nucleotides are TGTGCCACCAGTGCTTCGACACTAGCGGACCTTAACGCGAACACCGGGGAGCTGTTTTTT.

This clone was observed a handful of times. The V gene is TRBV5-5, the J gene TRBJ2-7, with 7 positions matching TRBD1. The J segment lost 3 bases and the V segment lost 2 bases, leaving 5 bases of the junction unmatched. Germline assignment: CDR1 SGHKS and CDR2 YYEKEE (reference sequence). The CDR3 runs to 14 residues. The CDR3 nucleotides read TGTGCCAGCAGCTTCCGACAGGGTGGCTACGAGCAGTACTTC. Amino acids: CASSFRQGGYEQYF.

The genes are TRBV11-2 and TRBJ2-2; D unclear. The CDR3 totals 11 residues. V lost 11 bases to trimming and J lost 7 bases, with 11 bases between them. Germline V CDR1 and CDR2: SGHAT, FQNNGV. The CDR3 loop is CAVGYFGELFF. The CDR3 DNA reads TGTGCCGTCGGGTACTTCGGGGAGCTGTTTTTT.

The chain links TRBV7-6 to TRBJ2-7, with TRBD1 matching over 10 bases. Trimming took 0 bases from V and 7 from J; bases not matched to a gene: 9. This CDR3 comprises 16 residues. Germline V CDR1 and CDR2: SGHVS, FNYEAQ. The CDR3 DNA sequence: TGTGCCAGCAGCTTAGCGCTCGGACAGGGGGGTAAAGAGCAGTACTTC. It translates to CASSLALGQGGKEQYF. The full variable domain, its missing parts supplied by reference TRBV7-6 and TRBJ2-7, is GAGVSQSPRYKVTKRGQDVALRCDPISGHVSLYWYRQALGQGPEFLTYFNYEAQQDKSGLPNDRFSAERPEGSISTLTIQRTEQRDSAMYRCASSLALGQGGKEQYFGPGTRLTVT.